This TCR beta chain was found in a study of CD8 T cells in ankylosing spondylitis. TCRdb called the 5' RACE reads again in MiXCR, with one record for every CDR3 protein. Of some 200,000 distinct CDR3 sequences in the sample, just under 7.5% were seen once. This CDR3 is 14 amino acids long. Germline-derived CDR1 and CDR2 are MNHNS and SASEGT. Trimming took 6 bases from V and 0 from J; bases not matched to a gene: 3. Regarding the study as a whole: Disease-linked clones had a CD8+ phenotype and relatively low frequency in peripheral blood. A motif in TCR beta, a set of about eight highly homologous variants, appeared characteristic of ankylosing spondylitis blood. Past research had described some motif variants in reactive arthritis synovial fluid and blood.

This clonotype came up many times. Its specificity is not known. The sequenced sample was blood, either unsorted or a sorted T cell fraction (not recorded which). This sequence was found in a male donor with ankylosing spondylitis. The chain uses TRBV6-1 and TRBJ2-3, with 7 positions matching TRBD2. The CDR3 DNA sequence: TGTGCCAGCAGAGGACTAGAAAGCACAGATACGCAGTATTTT. It encodes CASRGLESTDTQYF.